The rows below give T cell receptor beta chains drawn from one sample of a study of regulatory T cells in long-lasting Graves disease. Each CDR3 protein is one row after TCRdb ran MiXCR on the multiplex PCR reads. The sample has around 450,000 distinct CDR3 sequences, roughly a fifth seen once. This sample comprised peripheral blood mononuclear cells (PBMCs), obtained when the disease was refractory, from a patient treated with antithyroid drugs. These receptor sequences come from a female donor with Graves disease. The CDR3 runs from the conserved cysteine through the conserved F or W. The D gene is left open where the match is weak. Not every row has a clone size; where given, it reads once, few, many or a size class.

TGTGCCAGCAGTGGATGGACAGGGAGCAGAATGAACACTGAAGCTTTCTTT	CASSGWTGSRMNTEAFF	TRBV2	17	TRBD1	many	TRBJ1-1
TGTGCCAGCAATACCCAGTACTTC	CASNTQYF	TRBV2	8	-	many	TRBJ2-5
TGTGCCACCAAGACAGCTACGGGGGAAAAACTGTTTTTT	CATKTATGEKLFF	TRBV15	13	-	many	TRBJ1-4
TGTGCCAGCAGCCCGGGACTAGCTATCAATGAGCAGTTCTTC	CASSPGLAINEQFF	TRBV7-3	14	TRBD2	once	TRBJ2-1
TGTGCCTGGAGTGTGGGTTCGGGGACTGAAGCTTTCTTT	CAWSVGSGTEAFF	TRBV30	13	-	-	TRBJ1-1
TGCAGCGTTGTTTTCGGTACAGGACCGTCCTACGAGCAGTACTTC	CSVVFGTGPSYEQYF	TRBV29-1	15	-	-	TRBJ2-7
TGTGCCAGCAGTGAGAGGACAGGGAACACTGAAGCTTTCTTT	CASSERTGNTEAFF	TRBV6-1	14	TRBD1	many	TRBJ1-1
TGTGCCAGCAGGCGTTGGGACCAAGAGTATAATTCACCCCTCCACTTT	CASRRWDQEYNSPLHF	TRBV27	16	-	-	TRBJ1-6
TGTGCCAGCAGCCAAGAAAGGGTCGTGCAGTACTTC	CASSQERVVQYF	TRBV14	12	-	many	TRBJ2-7
TGTGCCAGCAGCGCTTCGGGGGGATACACCGGGGAGCTGTTTTTT	CASSASGGYTGELFF	TRBV9	15	TRBD2	-	TRBJ2-2
TGTGCCAGCTCACCATCCGGGGACGAGCAGTACTTC	CASSPSGDEQYF	TRBV18	12	-	few	TRBJ2-7